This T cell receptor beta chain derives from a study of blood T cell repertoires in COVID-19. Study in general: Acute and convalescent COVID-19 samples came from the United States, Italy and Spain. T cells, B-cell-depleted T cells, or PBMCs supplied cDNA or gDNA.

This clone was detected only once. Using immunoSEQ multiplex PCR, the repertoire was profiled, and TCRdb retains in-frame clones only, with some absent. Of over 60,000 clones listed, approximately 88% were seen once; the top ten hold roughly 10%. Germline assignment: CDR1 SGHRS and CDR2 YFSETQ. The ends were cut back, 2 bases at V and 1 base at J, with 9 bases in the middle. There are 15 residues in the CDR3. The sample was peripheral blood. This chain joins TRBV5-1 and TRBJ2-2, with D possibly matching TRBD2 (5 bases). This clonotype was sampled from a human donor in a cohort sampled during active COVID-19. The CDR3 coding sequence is TGCGCCAGCAGCTTTGCCGAGGGGAACACCGGGGAGCTGTTTTTT. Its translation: CASSFAEGNTGELFF. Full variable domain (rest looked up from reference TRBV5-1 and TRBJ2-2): KAGVTQTPRYLIKTRGQQVTLSCSPISGHRSVSWYQQTPGQGLQFLFEYFSETQRNKGNFPGRFSGRQFSNSRSEMNVSTLELGDSALYLCASSFAEGNTGELFFGEGSRLTVL.